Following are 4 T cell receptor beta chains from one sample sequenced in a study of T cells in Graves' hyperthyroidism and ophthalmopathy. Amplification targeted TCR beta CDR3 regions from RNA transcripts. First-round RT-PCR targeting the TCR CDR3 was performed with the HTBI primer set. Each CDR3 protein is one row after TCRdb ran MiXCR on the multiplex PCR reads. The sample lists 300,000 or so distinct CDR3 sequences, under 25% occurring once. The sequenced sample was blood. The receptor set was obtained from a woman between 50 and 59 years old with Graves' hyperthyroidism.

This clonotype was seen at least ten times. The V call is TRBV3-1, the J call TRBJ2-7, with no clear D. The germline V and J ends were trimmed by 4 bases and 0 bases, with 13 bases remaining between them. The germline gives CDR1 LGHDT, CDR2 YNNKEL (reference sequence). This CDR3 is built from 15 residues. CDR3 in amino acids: CASSLGWLSSYEQYF. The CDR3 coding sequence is TGTGCCAGCAGCCTTGGTTGGCTCTCCTCCTACGAGCAGTACTTC.

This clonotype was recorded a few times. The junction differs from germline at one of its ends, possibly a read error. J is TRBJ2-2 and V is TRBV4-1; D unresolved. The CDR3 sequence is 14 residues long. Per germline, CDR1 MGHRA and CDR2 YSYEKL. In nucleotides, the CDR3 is TGTGCCAGCAGAGCTCTAGCGAACACCGGGGAGCTGTTTTTT. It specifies CASRALANTGELFF.

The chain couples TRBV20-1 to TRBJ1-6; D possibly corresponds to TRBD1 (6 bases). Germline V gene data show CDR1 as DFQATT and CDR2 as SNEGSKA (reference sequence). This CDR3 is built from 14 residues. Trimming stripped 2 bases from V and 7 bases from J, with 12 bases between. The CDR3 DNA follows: TGCAGTGCTAGAAGGCTGAGGGGGAATTCACCCCTCCACTTT. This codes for CSARRLRGNSPLHF.

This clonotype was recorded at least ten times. The CDR3 here is CSASGRDSKNIQYF. CDR3 coding DNA: TGCAGTGCGTCAGGGAGGGATTCCAAAAACATTCAGTACTTC. This sequence joins TRBV20-1 and TRBJ2-4; TRBD2 matches at 7 bases. Germline V CDR1 and CDR2: DFQATT, SNEGSKA (reference sequence). The CDR3 runs 14 residues. The junction had 7 bases not matched to a gene; V was cut back by 6 bases and J by 2 bases.